These 5 T cell receptor beta chains originate from one sample sequenced in a study of blood T cell repertoires in COVID-19. Clones were read by immunoSEQ multiplex PCR, and TCRdb kept only the in-frame ones, dropping some. The sample records some 290,000 clones, approximately 90% being singletons. Source material: PBMCs or T cells enriched from blood (not recorded which). The receptor set was obtained from a woman aged 30 to 39 who had been exposed to COVID-19.

This clone was recorded only once. The chain couples TRBV30 to TRBJ2-3; D not resolved. Germline V gives CDR1 GTSNPN, CDR2 SVGIG (reference sequence). There are 15 residues in the CDR3. Trimming left V 0 bases short and J 6 bases short, with 16 bases between. Here the CDR3 DNA reads TGTGCCTGGAGTGTCCCCTTTCCGGGTGGGGATACGCAGTATTTT. This gives the protein CAWSVPFPGGDTQYF.

J is TRBJ1-2 and V is TRBV19; 11 bases are shared with TRBD1. Germline assignment: CDR1 LNHDA and CDR2 SQIVND (reference sequence). CDR3 length equals 14 residues. With V trimmed by 10 bases and J by 7 bases, 11 bases remained unmatched. The CDR3 is CATLRTGGHVGYTF. CDR3 nucleotide sequence: TGTGCCACCCTTCGGACAGGGGGCCACGTTGGCTACACCTTC. Full variable domain (missing parts from reference TRBV19 and TRBJ1-2): DGGITQSPKYLFRKEGQNVTLSCEQNLNHDAMYWYRQDPGQGLRLIYYSQIVNDFQKGDIAEGYSVSREKKESFPLTVTSAQKNPTAFYLCATLRTGGHVGYTFGSGTRLTVV.

This chain connects TRBV6-6 to TRBJ2-7; possibly TRBD2 for D (7 bases). The CDR3 sequence is 16 residues long. V lost 4 bases and J 0 bases, leaving 16 bases between the germline ends. Germline V gene lookup returns CDR1 MNHNY and CDR2 SVGAGI (reference sequence). CDR3 loop: CASSWGKRGHSYEQYF. Here the CDR3 DNA reads TGTGCCAGCAGTTGGGGAAAGCGGGGACACTCCTACGAGCAGTACTTC.

The V gene is TRBV19, the J gene TRBJ1-1; 9 nucleotides agree with TRBD1. Germline V gene lookup returns CDR1 LNHDA and CDR2 SQIVND (reference sequence). V lost 3 bases to trimming and J lost 6 bases; unmatched junction nucleotides: 8. The CDR3 contains 15 residues. The chain's CDR3 is CASSIMTGGASEAFF. In DNA, the CDR3 is TGTGCCAGTAGTATTATGACAGGGGGGGCGTCTGAAGCTTTCTTT.

V usage is TRBV7-2 and J usage is TRBJ2-1, with a tentative D call TRBD2 (6 bases). The CDR3 runs 14 residues. Germline values: CDR1 SGHTA, CDR2 FQGNSA. V was trimmed by 5 bases and J by 16 bases, leaving 24 bases between them. CDR3 amino acids: CASSKNREHLAFFF. The CDR3 DNA reads as TGTGCCAGCAGCAAAAACCGGGAGCATCTAGCCTTCTTCTTC.